Listed below are T cell receptor beta chains from one sample, sequenced in a study of shared T cell receptors in the human thymus. The data were produced by immunoSEQ multiplex PCR, yet TCRdb's version contains in-frame clones alone and is incomplete. There are almost 550,000 clones in the sample; approximately 78% occur only once, and about 0.012% lies in the top ten. This sample was also put to use in a study of human thymus T cells.

The sample consisted of thymocytes. The receptors come from a boy under three years old with a congenital heart defect. CDR3s include the opening cysteine and the closing phenylalanine or tryptophan. Fields, in order: CDR3 DNA, CDR3 protein, V gene, J gene, clone size, D gene. The D gene is left open where the match is weak. Where a row states a size, it is once, few, many or the class of an expanded clone; other rows omit it.

cdr3_nt: TGTGCCAGCAGCCCACGAAGTACTCGGTTCTTC
cdr3_aa: CASSPRSTRFF
v_call: TRBV21-1
j_call: TRBJ2-1
clone_size: NA
d_call: NA

cdr3_nt: TGTGCCAGCAGCCAAGGGAGGCCTCCCCGGCTCCACAATGAGCAGTTCTTC
cdr3_aa: CASSQGRPPRLHNEQFF
v_call: TRBV14
j_call: TRBJ2-1
clone_size: NA
d_call: NA

cdr3_nt: TGTGCCAGCAGCGTGGGACATTTTAGGGGTGCGAATGAGCAGTTCTTC
cdr3_aa: CASSVGHFRGANEQFF
v_call: TRBV9
j_call: TRBJ2-1
clone_size: NA
d_call: NA

cdr3_nt: TGCAGCGTTGCCCTTTGGGGACAGGGGGACCGTAGCTATGGCTACACCTTC
cdr3_aa: CSVALWGQGDRSYGYTF
v_call: TRBV29-1
j_call: TRBJ1-2
clone_size: NA
d_call: TRBD1

cdr3_nt: TGTGCCAGCAGTGAAGCGGGGGGCCGGGGGGCCAAAAACATTCAGTACTTC
cdr3_aa: CASSEAGGRGAKNIQYF
v_call: TRBV25-1
j_call: TRBJ2-4
clone_size: NA
d_call: TRBD2

cdr3_nt: TGTGCCAACTACAGAGGGGGGGGACACAATGAGCAGTTCTTC
cdr3_aa: CANYRGGGHNEQFF
v_call: TRBV2
j_call: TRBJ2-1
clone_size: few
d_call: NA

cdr3_nt: TGTGCCAGCAGTTTAGGCGGACTAGCGGGAGGGCCAGGTGGGGCCAACGTCCTGACTTTC
cdr3_aa: CASSLGGLAGGPGGANVLTF
v_call: TRBV27
j_call: TRBJ2-6
clone_size: NA
d_call: TRBD2

cdr3_nt: TGTGCCAGCAGCCCTGTCGGGGACAGGGGGCGTGAGCAGTACTTC
cdr3_aa: CASSPVGDRGREQYF
v_call: TRBV11-1
j_call: TRBJ2-7
clone_size: NA
d_call: TRBD1

cdr3_nt: TGTGCCAGCAGCTTCCGACTAGCGGGAATCAATGAGCAGTTCTTC
cdr3_aa: CASSFRLAGINEQFF
v_call: TRBV11-3
j_call: TRBJ2-1
clone_size: NA
d_call: TRBD2

cdr3_nt: TGTGCCAGCAGTGAAGGAGGAGACGAGCAGTACTTC
cdr3_aa: CASSEGGDEQYF
v_call: TRBV6-1
j_call: TRBJ2-7
clone_size: NA
d_call: NA

cdr3_nt: TGCGCCAGCAGCCGGACAGGGGCCTATGGCTACACCTTC
cdr3_aa: CASSRTGAYGYTF
v_call: TRBV4-1
j_call: TRBJ1-2
clone_size: few
d_call: TRBD1

cdr3_nt: TGTGCCAGCAGTTCCGGACTGAGATACGAGCAGTACTTC
cdr3_aa: CASSSGLRYEQYF
v_call: TRBV28
j_call: TRBJ2-7
clone_size: NA
d_call: NA

cdr3_nt: TGTGCCAGCAGTGAATATCCCGACAGGGGTGCAGATACGCAGTATTTT
cdr3_aa: CASSEYPDRGADTQYF
v_call: TRBV25-1
j_call: TRBJ2-3
clone_size: NA
d_call: TRBD1

cdr3_nt: TGTGCCAGCAGCATAGACAGGGGCGGGGTAGCTTTCTTT
cdr3_aa: CASSIDRGGVAFF
v_call: TRBV5-6
j_call: TRBJ1-1
clone_size: few
d_call: TRBD1

cdr3_nt: TGTGCCAGCAGCCAAGCCCGGGACTCCCTCTACGAGCAGTACTTC
cdr3_aa: CASSQARDSLYEQYF
v_call: TRBV4-2
j_call: TRBJ2-7
clone_size: NA
d_call: NA

cdr3_nt: TGTGCCAGAAGTCTCCGGGGACAGGGGACTAGCTCCTACGAGCAGTACTTC
cdr3_aa: CARSLRGQGTSSYEQYF
v_call: TRBV5-3
j_call: TRBJ2-7
clone_size: NA
d_call: TRBD1

cdr3_nt: TGTGCCAGCAGCGTAGAACTAGCGGGGGAGGGGGGGCAGTTCTTC
cdr3_aa: CASSVELAGEGGQFF
v_call: TRBV9
j_call: TRBJ2-1
clone_size: NA
d_call: TRBD2

cdr3_nt: TGCGCCAGCAGCTTGGCCCCCCAGACAGGGGGCACCGAGACCCAGTACTTC
cdr3_aa: CASSLAPQTGGTETQYF
v_call: TRBV5-1
j_call: TRBJ2-5
clone_size: NA
d_call: TRBD1

cdr3_nt: TGCAGCGTTCGAGCCCCTTTCGGGACTAGCGAGGACAGAGTGAGCTCCTACAATGAGCAGTTCTTC
cdr3_aa: CSVRAPFGTSEDRVSSYNEQFF
v_call: TRBV29-1
j_call: TRBJ2-1
clone_size: NA
d_call: TRBD2

cdr3_nt: TGTGCCAGCAGTGGAAAGGACAGGGTTGCGGGTTACACCTTC
cdr3_aa: CASSGKDRVAGYTF
v_call: TRBV2
j_call: TRBJ1-2
clone_size: once
d_call: TRBD1